This T cell receptor beta chain was captured in a study of glioma-infiltrating T cells after dendritic cell vaccination (dated by TCRdb to 2015 to 2016). About the study as a whole: Of the 15 glioblastoma patients in the cohort, all drawn from Phase I and II dendritic cell vaccination trials, 9 were newly diagnosed and 6 had recurrent disease. Autologous tumor lysate-pulsed dendritic cell vaccination was administered to the patients between the early 2000s and the early 2010s. To make the vaccine, monocyte-derived dendritic cells were cultured for seven to eight days with IL-4 and GM-CSF and then pulsed overnight with autologous tumor lysate. Each patient was given three intradermal dendritic cell vaccine injections, spaced two weeks apart, in the arm below the axilla. In glioblastoma patients vaccinated with dendritic cells, deep sequencing of TCR beta CDR3 regions served to measure the amount of tumor-infiltrating lymphocytes and to compare repertoires between tumor and blood. TCR sequencing metrics, including TIL content and tumor-blood repertoire overlap, were correlated with survival after dendritic cell vaccination.

TCRB CDR3 regions were amplified from 2 ug genomic DNA, or all available DNA if less, using the immunoSEQ assay. For multiplex PCR, 60 forward primers for TCR V beta segments and 13 reverse primers for J beta segments were used. To estimate the number of reads per starting template, synthetic control templates were added to each sample at limiting dilution. Reads of 87 bp were generated by sequencing on the Illumina HiSeq System. As for the authors' bioinformatics: To remove PCR and sequencing errors, closely related sequences were merged with a nearest neighbor algorithm. TCR overlap was measured as the percentage of unique tumor TCR beta sequences also present in the same patient's peripheral blood. The table comes from immuneACCESS by way of TCRdb, which keeps in-frame sequences with V and J called. Part of the clones is missing from these tables; in studies checked, under half for an unresolved V gene and the rest for unknown reasons. V and J calls and clone size are those listed in that table; D and trimming were worked out from the DNA. This sample holds over 65,000 clones; around 84% were observed only once. The top ten hold 8.5% of the sample.

Points on this clone: What this receptor recognizes is not known. No base quality information exists; no much larger clone differs at one position.

General findings and caveats noted by the study authors: The cohort was small and heterogeneous, only a few patients had full blood and tumor sets, and even fewer had initial-recurrent tumor pairs. TCR clonality showed no direct relationship with survival, which suggests that a diverse polyclonal response may be important. The three-group TCR overlap response model was characterized as speculative, and prospective validation of the model was stated to be required. Longer time to progression and overall survival after dendritic cell vaccination were predicted by higher estimated pretreatment TIL content.

Per the publication, the time point label means: after dendritic cell vaccination, including at tumor progression/relapse. Patients were selected for having adequate residual fresh-frozen tumor tissue and more than two years of available survival data. An isocitrate dehydrogenase mutation was not carried by any of the glioblastoma patients, although molecular status was otherwise variable. PBMC were collected before vaccination, two weeks after the third vaccination, and at tumor progression if progression occurred. The Qiagen DNeasy Blood extraction Kit was used for extraction of genomic DNA. For CDR1 and CDR2, the germline V gene lists SGHDT and YYEEEE. The V end gives up 1 base and the J end 2 bases, leaving 6 bases in the junction not matched to a gene. The CDR3 runs 17 residues from the cysteine to the phenylalanine. The only DNA kept is the CDR3, 51 bases in frame from the first base.

The sequences come from blood, collected after dendritic cell vaccination. The receptor was derived from a human donor with glioblastoma. The chain uses TRBV5-6 and TRBJ2-6, and 7 junction bases match TRBD1. CDR3 region: CASSLTGVSAGANVLTF. The bases are TGTGCCAGCAGCTTGACAGGGGTTAGCGCTGGGGCCAACGTCCTGACTTTC.